This is a list of T cell receptor beta chains from one sample in a study of blood T cell repertoires in COVID-19. Sequencing was performed with immunoSEQ multiplex PCR; in TCRdb, only in-frame clones are kept and a portion is missing. The sample lists around 320,000 clones; 85% to 90% were seen once. Sequencing input: PBMCs or T cells enriched from blood (not recorded which). The receptors here all came from a woman in her 50s who had been exposed to COVID-19. Both conserved end residues are part of each CDR3. The D gene is left open where the match is weak.

CDR3 length,V gene,J gene,D gene,CDR3 protein
13,TRBV9,TRBJ2-3,-,CASSVEGARTQYF
15,TRBV2,TRBJ1-3,-,CASSDRHSSGNTIYF
15,TRBV6-5,TRBJ2-7,TRBD1,CASSYSVRGLGEQYF
15,TRBV5-1,TRBJ2-3,TRBD2,CASSLTSGSTDTQYF
19,TRBV27,TRBJ2-3,TRBD1,CASSLGPAGTGGSTDTQYF
15,TRBV28,TRBJ2-3,-,CASSIGSVKQDTQYF
16,TRBV2,TRBJ2-7,TRBD1,CASSEQDRGGSYEQYF
15,TRBV6-5,TRBJ2-1,-,CASSAGAASYNEQFF
16,TRBV10-2,TRBJ2-2,TRBD1,CASSSGQGVHTGELFF
16,TRBV11-2,TRBJ2-5,TRBD2,CASSEIPGLQQETQYF
16,TRBV7-8,TRBJ2-2,-,CASSHREIANTGELFF
14,TRBV3-1/TRBV3-2,TRBJ2-7,TRBD1,CASSQVTGAYEQYF
15,TRBV6-5,TRBJ1-1,-,CASSMGRTTNTEAFF
18,TRBV11-2,TRBJ2-1,TRBD2,CASSRTGTSGALYNEQFF
13,TRBV19,TRBJ2-3,-,CASGSSRGDTQYF
14,TRBV10-3,TRBJ2-7,TRBD1,CAISEPGQGNEQYF
15,TRBV6-5,TRBJ2-7,-,CASREGRGGVYEQYF
16,TRBV5-8,TRBJ2-1,TRBD1,CASSGPTGGDYNEQFF
18,TRBV10-3,TRBJ2-1,-,CATQRGGGAGVINNEQFF
16,TRBV28,TRBJ2-7,TRBD2,CASMVAGGRTSYEQYF
15,TRBV5-1,TRBJ2-7,TRBD2,CASSLGTGGGYEQYF
16,TRBV4-1,TRBJ2-5,TRBD2,CASSRSTSGGGETQYF
14,TRBV28,TRBJ1-2,-,CASTDSRGLYGYTF
16,TRBV5-5,TRBJ1-6,TRBD1,CASSWGQGTYNSPLHF
14,TRBV7-8,TRBJ1-6,-,CASSPREGNSPLHF
14,TRBV18,TRBJ1-1,TRBD1,CASSPETGRTEAFF
17,TRBV3-1/TRBV3-2,TRBJ1-2,-,CASSQDLSAGDYYGYTF
11,TRBV28,TRBJ1-1,-,CASRAGTEAFF
11,TRBV2,TRBJ1-1,-,CASKQNTEAFF
14,TRBV19,TRBJ2-7,-,CASSIVGISYEQYF
15,TRBV6-5,TRBJ2-7,TRBD1,CASSKDRDTRYEQYF
15,TRBV28,TRBJ2-4,-,CASSSGEIAKNIQYF
14,TRBV27,TRBJ2-7,-,CASSPNGLTYEQYF
15,TRBV27,TRBJ2-1,-,CASSQGSLPPHEQFF
16,TRBV19,TRBJ1-5,-,CASSPFLSGWNQPQHF
17,TRBV19,TRBJ1-1,TRBD1,CASSNRDRGHGNTEAFF
13,TRBV3-1/TRBV3-2,TRBJ1-1,TRBD1,CASSQEDRVEAFF
16,TRBV21-1,TRBJ1-2,-,CASSKLPPNRTNGYTF
15,TRBV28,TRBJ2-2,-,CASSLRTGDTGELFF
12,TRBV28,TRBJ1-1,-,CASSLRNTEAFF
12,TRBV2,TRBJ1-2,-,CASSRVNYGYTF
14,TRBV5-1,TRBJ2-5,-,CASSLQGPSETQYF
14,TRBV7-9,TRBJ1-4,-,CASSLVAAQEKLFF